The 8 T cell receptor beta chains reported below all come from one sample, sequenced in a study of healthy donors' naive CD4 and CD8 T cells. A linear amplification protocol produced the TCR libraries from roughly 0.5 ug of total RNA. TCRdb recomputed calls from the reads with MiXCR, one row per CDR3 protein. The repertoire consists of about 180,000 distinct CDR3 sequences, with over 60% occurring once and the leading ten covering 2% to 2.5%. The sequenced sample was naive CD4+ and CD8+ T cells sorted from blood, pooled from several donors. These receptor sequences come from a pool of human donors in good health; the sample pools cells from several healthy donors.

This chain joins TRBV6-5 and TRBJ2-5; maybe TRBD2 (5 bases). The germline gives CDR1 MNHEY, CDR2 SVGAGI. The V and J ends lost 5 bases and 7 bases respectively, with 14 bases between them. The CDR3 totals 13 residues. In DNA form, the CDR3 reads TGTGCCAGCAGTAGTAGCGACCCCGGGACCCAGTACTTC. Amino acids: CASSSSDPGTQYF.

The CDR3 here is CSAPTSDYEQYF. The CDR3 coding sequence is TGCAGTGCTCCAACTAGCGATTACGAGCAGTACTTC. V gene TRBV20-1 combines with J gene TRBJ2-7, with 7 bases that match TRBD2. V shed 5 bases, J shed 4 bases, and the junction held 5 bases outside the gene matches. The CDR3 is 12 amino acids. CDR1 is DFQATT, CDR2 SNEGSKA, per germline (reference sequence).

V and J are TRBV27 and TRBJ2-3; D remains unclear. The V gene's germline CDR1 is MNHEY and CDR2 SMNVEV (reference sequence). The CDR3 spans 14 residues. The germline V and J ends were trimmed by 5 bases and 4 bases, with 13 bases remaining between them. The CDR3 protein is CASSPGVVPDTQYF. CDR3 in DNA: TGTGCCAGCAGTCCAGGAGTGGTCCCAGATACGCAGTATTTT.

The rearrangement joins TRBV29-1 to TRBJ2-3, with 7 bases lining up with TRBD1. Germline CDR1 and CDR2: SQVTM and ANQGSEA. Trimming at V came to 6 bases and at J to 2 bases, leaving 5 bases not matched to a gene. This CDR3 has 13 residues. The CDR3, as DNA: TGCAGCGTCGACAGGGAAAACACAGATACGCAGTATTTT. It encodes CSVDRENTDTQYF.

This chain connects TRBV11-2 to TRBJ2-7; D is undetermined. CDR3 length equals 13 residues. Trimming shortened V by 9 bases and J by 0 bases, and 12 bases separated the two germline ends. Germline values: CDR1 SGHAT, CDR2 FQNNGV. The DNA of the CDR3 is TGTGCCAGTAGTCCCGGGTCCTCCTACGAGCAGTACTTC. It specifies CASSPGSSYEQYF.

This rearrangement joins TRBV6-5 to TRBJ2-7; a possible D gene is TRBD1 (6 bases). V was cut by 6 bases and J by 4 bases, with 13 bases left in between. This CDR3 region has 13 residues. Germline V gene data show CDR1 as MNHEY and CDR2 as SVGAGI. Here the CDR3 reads CASSHGTLYEQYF. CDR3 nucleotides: TGTGCCAGCAGCCACGGGACACTTTACGAGCAGTACTTC.

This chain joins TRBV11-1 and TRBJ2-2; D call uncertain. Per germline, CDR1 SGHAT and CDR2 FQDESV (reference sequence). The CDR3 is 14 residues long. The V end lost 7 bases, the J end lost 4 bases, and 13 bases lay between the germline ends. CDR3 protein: CASTEKWSTGELFF. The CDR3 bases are TGTGCCAGCACCGAGAAATGGAGCACCGGGGAGCTGTTTTTT.

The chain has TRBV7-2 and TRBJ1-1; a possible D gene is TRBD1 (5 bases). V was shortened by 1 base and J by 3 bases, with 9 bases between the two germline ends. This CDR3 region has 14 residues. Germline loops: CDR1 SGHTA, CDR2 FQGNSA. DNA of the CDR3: TGTGCCAGCAGCTTAGTAGGGGCGGACACTGAAGCTTTCTTT. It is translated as CASSLVGADTEAFF.